These 28 T cell receptor beta chains came from one sample sequenced in a study of a mutant IDH1 vaccine in newly diagnosed glioma. The antigens of these receptors remain unknown. Assay: immunoSEQ multiplex PCR; the TCRdb copy retains only in-frame clones and omits some. The table includes about 50,000 clones, approximately 71% detected once. Time point noted: week 47, end of study. In every dose of vaccine, 300 ug of mutant IDH1 20-mer peptide was given alongside topical imiquimod. Material: PBMCs, obtained from a glioma patient whose treatment included an IDH1 peptide vaccine. Source of these receptors: a man aged 50 to 60 with glioma.

This clone showed up just a few times. V is TRBV30 and J is TRBJ1-4; a possible D gene is TRBD1 (6 bases). Trimming stripped 1 base from V and 8 bases from J, with 11 bases between. Germline CDR1 GTSNPN, CDR2 SVGIG (reference sequence). The CDR3 consists of 13 residues. The CDR3 is CAWSGRGREKLFF. As DNA, the CDR3 is TGTGCCTGGAGTGGGAGGGGGAGAGAAAAACTGTTTTTT.

Details on this clone: The junction shows a germline mismatch at one end, possibly a read error. The chain recombines TRBV2 with TRBJ2-1, with D possibly matching TRBD2 (7 bases). The CDR3 has 12 amino acids. Germline assignment: CDR1 SNHLY and CDR2 FYNNEI. This CDR3 reads CASSEGGGEQFF. The CDR3 region has the DNA TGTGCCAGCAGCGAAGGGGGGGGTGAGCAGTTCTTC.

The chain links TRBV5-1 to TRBJ2-6; 11 bases are shared with TRBD2. The trim removed 4 bases at V and 2 bases at J, leaving 2 bases unmatched. The CDR3 is 16 amino acids. CDR1 and CDR2 (germline): SGHRS, YFSETQ. In DNA form, the CDR3 reads TGCGCCAGCAGCGTTAGCGGGGGGGCTGGGGCCAACGTCCTGACTTTC. This encodes CASSVSGGAGANVLTF. The variable domain in full, completed from reference TRBV5-1 and TRBJ2-6, reads KAGVTQTPRYLIKTRGQQVTLSCSPISGHRSVSWYQQTPGQGLQFLFEYFSETQRNKGNFPGRFSGRQFSNSRSEMNVSTLELGDSALYLCASSVSGGAGANVLTFGAGSRLTVL.

The table lists this clone with a count of one. V and J are TRBV7-9 and TRBJ1-2; possibly TRBD1 for D (6 bases). The CDR3 totals 14 residues. In germline, CDR1 is SEHNR, CDR2 FQNEAQ (reference sequence). V lost 4 bases and J 1 base, leaving 10 bases between the germline ends. For the CDR3, the DNA is TGTGCCAGCAGCTCTCTGGACAGTAACTATGGCTACACCTTC. This sequence encodes CASSSLDSNYGYTF.

The chain links TRBV6-5 to TRBJ1-4; D unclear. The CDR3 runs 16 residues. V gave up 2 bases and J gave up 3 bases, with 13 bases separating them. In germline, CDR1 is MNHEY, CDR2 SVGAGI. This chain's CDR3 is CASSYNRWGANEKLFF. The DNA of the CDR3 is TGTGCCAGCAGTTACAACCGCTGGGGTGCTAATGAAAAACTGTTTTTT.

This clone was counted between two and nine times. This chain joins TRBV9 and TRBJ1-5; 10 bases are shared with TRBD1. The CDR3 is made up of 14 amino acids. Germline CDR1 is SGDLS and CDR2 is YYNGEE. With 0 bases clipped from V and 6 bases from J, the junction kept 0 bases outside the gene matches. The CDR3 protein is CASSVGTGGQPQHF. The CDR3 DNA reads TGTGCCAGCAGCGTAGGGACAGGGGGTCAGCCCCAGCATTTT.

This clone was recorded a few times. The chain is built from TRBV4-1 and TRBJ1-4, with D possibly matching TRBD1 (5 bases). The V end was cut by 0 bases, the J end by 3 bases, with 11 bases between. The CDR3 totals 16 residues. CDR1 is MGHRA, CDR2 YSYEKL, per germline. The CDR3 is CASSQDGRGPNEKLFF. CDR3 nucleotide sequence: TGCGCCAGCAGCCAAGACGGAAGGGGTCCTAATGAAAAACTGTTTTTT.

The rearrangement links TRBV19 to TRBJ2-5; no definite D call. The CDR3 runs to 11 residues. V was shortened by 3 bases and J by 4 bases, with 3 bases between the two germline ends. CDR1 and CDR2 (germline): LNHDA, SQIVND (reference sequence). In nucleotides, the CDR3 is TGTGCCAGTAGTATGGCAGAGACCCAGTACTTC. It encodes CASSMAETQYF.

J is TRBJ2-1 and V is TRBV18; D perhaps matches TRBD2 (7 bases). With 1 base removed from V and 7 bases from J, the gap between germline ends came to 17 bases. This CDR3 spans 16 amino acids. The germline CDR1 and CDR2 sequences are KGHSH and LQKENI. The CDR3 here is CASSPLEGGQANEQFF. The CDR3 region has the DNA TGTGCCAGCTCACCACTCGAGGGGGGGCAGGCGAATGAGCAGTTCTTC.

This chain joins TRBV6-5 and TRBJ1-2, with 8 bases that match TRBD1. The CDR3 has 14 residues. Germline assignment: CDR1 MNHEY and CDR2 SVGAGI. J was trimmed by 5 bases and V by 4 bases; bases with no gene match: 6. This chain's CDR3 is CASSLIDRGYGYTF. In DNA form, the CDR3 reads TGTGCCAGCAGTTTGATCGACAGGGGATATGGCTACACCTTC.

V usage is TRBV7-2 and J usage is TRBJ1-2; 8 bases agree with TRBD1. The CDR3 consists of 13 residues. Trimming took 5 bases from V and 8 from J; bases not matched to a gene: 7. The germline CDR1 and CDR2 sequences are SGHTA and FQGNSA. In nucleotides, the CDR3 is TGTGCCAGCAGCCCGCAACAGGGGGGGGGCTACACCTTC. Protein: CASSPQQGGGYTF.

The rearrangement links TRBV14 to TRBJ2-7, with D unresolved. V was shortened by 2 bases and J by 7 bases, with 6 bases between the two germline ends. The CDR3 covers 11 residues. Germline V lookup: CDR1 SGHDN, CDR2 FVKESK. This CDR3 is CASSQQREQYF. In nucleotides, the CDR3 is TGTGCCAGCAGCCAACAGAGGGAGCAGTACTTC.

The chain uses TRBV5-1 and TRBJ2-5; D remains unclear. Germline values: CDR1 SGHRS, CDR2 YFSETQ. With 0 bases removed from V and 2 bases from J, the gap between germline ends came to 11 bases. The CDR3 extends over 15 amino acids. CDR3 loop: CASSLVAAVQETQYF. For the CDR3, the DNA is TGCGCCAGCAGCTTGGTTGCGGCAGTTCAAGAGACCCAGTACTTC.

The chain recombines TRBV18 with TRBJ1-2; 9 positions agree with TRBD1. Trimming removed 3 bases from V and 9 bases from J; junction bases left unmatched: 8. Germline V lookup: CDR1 KGHSH, CDR2 LQKENI. The CDR3 contains 14 residues. The CDR3: CASSPTGGEFSYTF. CDR3 nucleotide sequence: TGTGCCAGCTCACCTACAGGGGGCGAATTTAGCTACACCTTC.

This clone was counted once. The chain is built from TRBV13 and TRBJ2-1, with 10 bases aligning to TRBD2. The CDR3 totals 16 residues. J gave up 7 bases and V 4 bases, and 10 bases lay outside the gene matches. CDR1 and CDR2 from the germline V gene are PRHDT and FYEKMQ (reference sequence). The CDR3 loop reads CASSSLERGGRNEQFF. CDR3 bases: TGTGCCAGCAGCTCCCTGGAGCGGGGGGGTAGGAATGAGCAGTTCTTC.

The chain combines TRBV30 with TRBJ1-1, with D tentatively TRBD1 (5 bases). CDR3 length: 14 amino acids. From germline, CDR1 is GTSNPN and CDR2 SVGIG (reference sequence). Trimming cost V 2 bases and J 1 base, with 11 bases left between them. Written as DNA, the CDR3 is TGTGCCTGGAGTACAGGATCCGCGAACACTGAAGCTTTCTTT. It encodes CAWSTGSANTEAFF. Using reference TRBV30 and TRBJ1-1 for the parts outside the CDR3, the full variable domain is SQTIHQWPATLVQPVGSPLSLECTVEGTSNPNLYWYRQAAGRGLQLLFYSVGIGQISSEVPQNLSASRPQDRQFILSSKKLLLSDSGFYLCAWSTGSANTEAFFGQGTRLTVV.

This clone has only a few counts. This chain connects TRBV28 to TRBJ2-2; D uncertain. V dropped 7 bases and J dropped 8 bases, with 17 bases sitting between them. This CDR3 spans 14 amino acids. CDR1 is MDHEN and CDR2 is SYDVKM in the germline V gene. CDR3 nucleotide sequence: TGTGCCAGCAAACTCGCCCCCGCCCTGGGGGAGCTGTTTTTT. This sequence encodes CASKLAPALGELFF.

The chain uses TRBV15 and TRBJ2-1; D might be TRBD1 or TRBD2, each matching 5 bases. V lost 0 bases and J 3 bases, leaving 15 bases between the germline ends. CDR1 LNHNV and CDR2 YYDKDF come from the germline V gene (reference sequence). There are 17 residues in the CDR3. As DNA, the CDR3 is TGTGCCACCAGCAGAGACCCTGGGGGAACTATCTACAATGAGCAGTTCTTC. It encodes CATSRDPGGTIYNEQFF.

This chain uses TRBV29-1 with TRBJ1-2, with unresolved D. The CDR3 has 15 amino acids. From germline, CDR1 is SQVTM and CDR2 ANQGSEA. The V end was cut by 7 bases, the J end by 7 bases, with 25 bases between. The CDR3 DNA sequence: TGCAGCGCCGCGAGTAATGGACCGCCGTTCGGTGGCTACACCTTC. Protein: CSAASNGPPFGGYTF.

This chain links TRBV13 with TRBJ1-1; 7 nucleotides agree with TRBD1. The germline V gene encodes CDR1 PRHDT and CDR2 FYEKMQ (reference sequence). Unmatched junction bases numbered 10, after V lost 4 bases and J lost 11 bases. The CDR3 loop spans 13 amino acids. CDR3 nucleotide sequence: TGTGCCAGCAGCTCCGACAGGGAACGGAGGGCTTTCTTT. Translated, it gives CASSSDRERRAFF.

The chain links TRBV18 to TRBJ2-5; D possibly corresponds to TRBD2 (6 bases). V was shortened by 2 bases and J by 0 bases, with 7 bases between the two germline ends. The CDR3 consists of 14 residues. The germline V gene has CDR1 KGHSH and CDR2 LQKENI. This CDR3 reads CASSPGGNQETQYF. DNA for the CDR3: TGTGCCAGCTCACCAGGGGGGAACCAAGAGACCCAGTACTTC.

V gene TRBV9 combines with J gene TRBJ2-1; perhaps D is TRBD1 or TRBD2 (6 bases each). V lost 3 bases and J lost 2, with 9 bases in between. In germline, CDR1 is SGDLS, CDR2 YYNGEE. The CDR3 has 14 residues. CDR3 in amino acids: CASSGGAAYNEQFF. The CDR3 region has the DNA TGTGCCAGCAGCGGGGGGGCCGCCTACAATGAGCAGTTCTTC.

The chain carries TRBV5-6 and TRBJ1-5; maybe TRBD1 (6 bases). Germline CDR1 SGHDT, CDR2 YYEEEE. The V and J ends lost 5 bases and 1 base respectively, with 10 bases between them. The CDR3 spans 14 residues. CDR3 protein: CASSSGQSNQPQHF. As DNA, the CDR3 is TGTGCCAGCAGTTCCGGACAGAGCAATCAGCCCCAGCATTTT. Combining the CDR3 with reference TRBV5-6 and TRBJ1-5 gives the whole variable domain DAGVTQSPTHLIKTRGQQVTLRCSPKSGHDTVSWYQQALGQGPQFIFQYYEEEERQRGNFPDRFSGHQFPNYSSELNVNALLLGDSALYLCASSSGQSNQPQHFGDGTRLSIL.

The chain is built from TRBV19 and TRBJ1-2, with 7 positions matching TRBD1. Germline trimming cut 8 bases from V and 4 bases from J; bases unmatched to any gene: 13. Germline loops: CDR1 LNHDA, CDR2 SQIVND (reference sequence). The CDR3 has 15 residues. This CDR3 reads CASENGQEALYGYTF. The CDR3 DNA reads as TGTGCCAGTGAGAATGGACAGGAAGCTCTCTATGGCTACACCTTC.

In its sample, this clone was seen once. The chain is built from TRBV5-1 and TRBJ2-3; D perhaps matches TRBD1 (5 bases). This CDR3 contains 15 residues. Deletions cut 5 bases from V and 0 bases from J, with 13 bases between. Germline V gene sequence: CDR1 SGHRS, CDR2 YFSETQ. The CDR3: CASRQDSSSTDTQYF. As DNA, the CDR3 is TGCGCCAGCAGGCAAGACAGTTCTAGCACAGATACGCAGTATTTT.

The chain is built from TRBV5-3 and TRBJ1-5, with a tentative D call TRBD1 (6 bases). TRBV5-3 is treated as an ORF (open reading frame) with a function not yet certain. The V end was cut by 4 bases, the J end by 3 bases, with 14 bases between. The CDR3 covers 15 residues. Here the CDR3 DNA reads TGTGCCAGAAGCCCGCGAGGACAGATCAATCAGCCCCAGCATTTT. Its protein is CARSPRGQINQPQHF.

The V call is TRBV13, the J call TRBJ2-7, with 10 bases identical to TRBD2. The ends lost 0 bases at V and 5 bases at J; junction bases unmatched: 1. The CDR3 loop spans 14 amino acids. Germline V gene sequence: CDR1 PRHDT, CDR2 FYEKMQ (reference sequence). CDR3 nucleotides: TGTGCCAGCAGCTTAGGGGGGACTAGCGACGAGCAGTACTTC. Its translation is CASSLGGTSDEQYF.

The chain has TRBV9 and TRBJ1-1, with no clear D. The CDR3 covers 13 residues. V gave up 0 bases and J gave up 1 base, with 4 bases separating them. CDR1 and CDR2 from the germline V gene are SGDLS and YYNGEE. CDR3 DNA: TGTGCCAGCAGCGTAGGGAAGAACACTGAAGCTTTCTTT. Its translation is CASSVGKNTEAFF.